These T cell receptor beta chains were read from a single sample in a study of T cell responses to AZD1222 COVID-19 vaccine. Here immunoSEQ multiplex PCR was the method, and the copy in TCRdb shows in-frame clones only, minus some. The sample totals 150,000 or so clones. The sample consisted of peripheral blood. The receptors derive from an adult in good health. Each CDR3 is given with its conserved first and last residue. A D gene is named only where the DNA matches it firmly.

v_call,j_call,d_call,cdr3_nt,cdr3_aa
TRBV7-2,TRBJ1-4,NA,TGTGCCAGCAGCTTAGGGACAACTAATGAAAAACTGTTTTTT,CASSLGTTNEKLFF
TRBV21-1,TRBJ1-5,NA,TGTGCCAGCAGCCGTCTCGGGCGGGGTGACAGACCCAATCAGCCCCAGCATTTT,CASSRLGRGDRPNQPQHF
TRBV18,TRBJ1-2,NA,TGTGCCAGCTCATCATGGGGGACGACAGGCCTAAACTATGGCTACACCTTC,CASSSWGTTGLNYGYTF
TRBV6-5,TRBJ1-1,NA,TGTGCCGGAGGGGGAAGCAGGAACACTGAAGCTTTCTTT,CAGGGSRNTEAFF
TRBV6-4,TRBJ1-3,NA,TGTGCCAGCAGTGAAGGGGCCGGAACCACCATATATTTT,CASSEGAGTTIYF
TRBV12-3/TRBV12-4,TRBJ1-1,NA,TGTGCCAGCAGCAGGGAGTGGGGCACTGAAGCTTTCTTT,CASSREWGTEAFF
TRBV11-2,TRBJ2-7,NA,TGTGCCAGCAGCCCCCGGGACGGAGTCATCGAGCAGTACTTC,CASSPRDGVIEQYF
TRBV7-9,TRBJ2-1,NA,TGTGCCAGCAGCTTGTCAGGGGTGCCCTACAATGAGCAGTTCTTC,CASSLSGVPYNEQFF
TRBV6-5,TRBJ2-2,NA,TGTGCCAGCAGGACTAGTCTGGCAACCGGGGAGCTGTTTTTT,CASRTSLATGELFF
TRBV6-5,TRBJ1-2,NA,TGTGCCAGCGCAGAGGGGGGCTTCTATGGCTACACCTTC,CASAEGGFYGYTF
TRBV27,TRBJ1-2,NA,TGTGCCAGCAGTTTAGGGGGGCCGTTTTATTATGGCTACACCTTC,CASSLGGPFYYGYTF
TRBV5-1,TRBJ2-1,NA,TGCGCCAGCAGCTCGGGACGGAGCTCCTACAATGAGCAGTTCTTC,CASSSGRSSYNEQFF
TRBV7-9,TRBJ2-3,TRBD2,TGTGCCAGCAGTTCAGCTAGCGGGGTCACAGATACGCAGTATTTT,CASSSASGVTDTQYF
TRBV28,TRBJ1-2,NA,TGTGCCAGCAGCCCGGACCAGGGTGGCTACACCTTC,CASSPDQGGYTF
TRBV5-1,TRBJ2-5,TRBD1,TGCGCCAGTAATCCGACAGGGAATGGGGAGACCCAGTACTTC,CASNPTGNGETQYF
TRBV19,TRBJ2-1,TRBD1,TGTGCCAGTAGTATATCCGGGACAGGGAACTACAATGAGCAGTTCTTC,CASSISGTGNYNEQFF
TRBV4-2,TRBJ2-5,TRBD2,TGTGCCAGCAGCCAAACCAACGCGGGGGGCCCACAAGAGACCCAGTACTTC,CASSQTNAGGPQETQYF
TRBV24-1,TRBJ2-5,TRBD2,TGTGCCACCAGTGACCGACTAGCGGGGGTTAAGCAAGAGACCCAGTACTTC,CATSDRLAGVKQETQYF
TRBV7-8,TRBJ1-1,NA,TGTGCCAGCAGCTTAGCCCGGGGGATGAACACTGAAGCTTTCTTT,CASSLARGMNTEAFF
TRBV7-2,TRBJ2-5,TRBD2,TGTGCCAGCAGCTTATCACGGGGGGGCCGGAGGGGTAGAGAGACCCAGTACTTC,CASSLSRGGRRGRETQYF
TRBV5-1,TRBJ1-5,TRBD1,TGCGCCAGCAGCGTGACAGGGGCAGGCAATCAGCCCCAGCATTTT,CASSVTGAGNQPQHF
TRBV28,TRBJ1-2,NA,TGTGCCAGCAGTTTGGCGACCATCTATGGCTACACCTTC,CASSLATIYGYTF
TRBV4-1,TRBJ1-2,NA,TGCGCCAGCAGCCAAGATGGGAGGGGCCACTATGGCTACACCTTC,CASSQDGRGHYGYTF
TRBV7-2,TRBJ2-5,NA,TGTGCCAGCAGCTTAAACAGCCAAGAGACCCAGTACTTC,CASSLNSQETQYF
TRBV19,TRBJ1-5,TRBD1,TGTGCCAGTGGGACAGGGAAGAGGAGCAATCAGCCCCAGCATTTT,CASGTGKRSNQPQHF
TRBV6-5,TRBJ2-1,TRBD1,TGTGCCAGCAGTTACGGGACAGGTACCAATGAGCAGTTCTTC,CASSYGTGTNEQFF
TRBV28,TRBJ2-5,NA,TGTGCCAGCAGCCAGGGTTTGGAGACCCAGTACTTC,CASSQGLETQYF
TRBV19,TRBJ2-1,TRBD2,TGTGCCAGTAGTATATCGGGGGGGCAGGATGAGCAGTTCTTC,CASSISGGQDEQFF
TRBV9,TRBJ2-3,NA,TGTGCCAGCAGCGTAGGGACGGGTACTATCACAGATACGCAGTATTTT,CASSVGTGTITDTQYF
TRBV7-8,TRBJ1-2,TRBD1,TGTGCCAGCAGCTTCAGGGACAGGGGGCCGATTGGCTACACCTTC,CASSFRDRGPIGYTF
TRBV27,TRBJ2-2,TRBD2,TGTGCCAGCAGTTTAACGGGGGGAGGGACCGGGGAGCTGTTTTTT,CASSLTGGGTGELFF
TRBV12-3/TRBV12-4,TRBJ1-5,TRBD1,TGTGCCAGCAGTCCCAACAGGGGTCAGCCCCAGCATTTT,CASSPNRGQPQHF